A selection of T cell receptor beta chains follows, all from one sample in a study of CXCR3-negative and CXCR3-positive naive CD8 T cells. Reanalyzing the 5' RACE reads, TCRdb keeps one entry per CDR3 protein, without DNA. The sample yields roughly 130,000 distinct CDR3 sequences, of which the top ten take up around 0.54%. Sequenced sample: naive CXCR3+ CD8+ T cells from blood. Receptors were obtained from a human donor in good health. Some clones in this sample may be carry-over from other donors' samples. Both conserved end residues are part of each CDR3.

v_gene	j_gene	len	CDR3aa
TRBV6-6	TRBJ2-3	16	CASRTLGTGVADTQYF
TRBV7-6	TRBJ2-1	14	CASSSIGDYNEQFF
TRBV29-1	TRBJ2-7	15	CSDEPGQGLSYEQYF
TRBV5-1	TRBJ2-7	13	CASSPGLAYEQYF
TRBV25-1	TRBJ1-1	15	CASSTRDTSHTEAFF
TRBV7-7	TRBJ2-2	13	CASSLEGVGELFF
TRBV5-1	TRBJ1-1	15	CASSLEIPRIHEAFF
TRBV29-1	TRBJ2-2	13	CSVERHNTGELFF
TRBV11-3	TRBJ1-1	13	CASGTDRNTEAFF
TRBV21-1	TRBJ2-1	16	CASSKAPGRSYNEQFF
TRBV29-1	TRBJ2-1	15	CSVDERGGPRDEQFF
TRBV5-1	TRBJ2-7	14	CASSIAGTSYEQYF
TRBV28	TRBJ2-7	15	CASSLYGTGDYEQYF
TRBV7-9	TRBJ2-1	16	CASSPNGQGKGNEQFF
TRBV6-2/TRBV6-3	TRBJ2-7	13	CASAFPGSYEQYF
TRBV29-1	TRBJ2-1	14	CSVEKRNKGNEQFF
TRBV4-3	TRBJ1-2	15	CASSQDEHSPYGYTF
TRBV29-1	TRBJ2-3	11	CSGGQTDTQYF
TRBV5-5	TRBJ1-4	13	CASSFKADEKLFF
TRBV4-2	TRBJ2-1	20	CASSRDPTPWTTSSYNEQFF
TRBV29-1	TRBJ1-2	14	CSVWQGYPIYGYTF
TRBV6-5	TRBJ2-2	14	CATQGGENTGELFF
TRBV12-3/TRBV12-4	TRBJ2-1	18	CASSLGTSGGGSYNEQFF
TRBV5-1	TRBJ2-3	15	CASSHSGGDVDTQYF
TRBV10-3	TRBJ2-3	16	CAISEEPSGGTDTQYF
TRBV4-3	TRBJ2-7	13	CASSRDRGGEQYF
TRBV5-1	TRBJ2-5	17	CASSLAAAGGPGETQYF
TRBV7-9	TRBJ2-5	14	CASNGQGLQETQYF
TRBV7-3	TRBJ2-7	15	CASSPRTSGRFEQYF
TRBV28	TRBJ2-1	14	CARRVLAGDSEQFF
TRBV6-5	TRBJ2-7	11	CASSSGLEQYF
TRBV29-1	TRBJ2-3	17	CSVEVRSEGDSTDTQYF
TRBV29-1	TRBJ1-1	11	CSVKGYTEAFF
TRBV19	TRBJ1-1	11	CASFFPPEAFF
TRBV10-3	TRBJ2-7	17	CAISELGQGAKTYEQYF
TRBV14	TRBJ1-2	15	CASSQDRCGWSGYTF
TRBV4-2	TRBJ2-2	13	CASSQDPGRELFF
TRBV5-1	TRBJ2-2	14	CASSTGQGTGELFF
TRBV7-3	TRBJ1-5	16	CASSFPGGSDDQPQHF
TRBV11-2	TRBJ2-1	15	CASSLFSAGSNEQFF
TRBV4-3	TRBJ2-7	13	CASSQGFGEEQYF
TRBV7-9	TRBJ2-7	18	CASSPPLSIAGGPGEQYF
TRBV6-2/TRBV6-3	TRBJ2-7	16	CASTSTPSSGTYEQYF
TRBV7-9	TRBJ1-1	14	CASSLITGSTEAFF
TRBV5-4	TRBJ2-7	15	CASSWGSGGTYEQYF
TRBV15	TRBJ2-7	14	CATSRGFSSYEQYF
TRBV29-1	TRBJ2-3	14	CSVEDPDRADTQYF
TRBV9	TRBJ1-1	14	CASSPGRLNTEAFF
TRBV7-6	TRBJ2-2	15	CASSFYQGPSGELFF
TRBV29-1	TRBJ1-1	14	CSAGRKERGTEAFF
TRBV7-8	TRBJ1-1	14	CASSLVEGDTEAFF
TRBV30	TRBJ1-2	14	CAWSTFTDFYGYTF
TRBV7-3	TRBJ2-2	14	CASSFGVSTGELFF
TRBV4-1	TRBJ1-2	15	CASSQDLSGGSGYTF
TRBV4-1	TRBJ2-7	15	CASSHKEGAAYEQYF
TRBV12-3/TRBV12-4	TRBJ2-1	16	CASSSLLIAGNNEQFF
TRBV12-5	TRBJ1-1	12	CASGFSRIEAFF
TRBV29-1	TRBJ1-3	13	CSVEDQQEYTIYF
TRBV4-2	TRBJ2-4	16	CASSQPIDSAKNIQYF